Given below is one T cell receptor (beta chain) in context. The entry originates in a study of control samples from healthy donors and cancer patients. Sequenced by immunoSEQ multiplex PCR; TCRdb stores in-frame clones only, minus some. The sample carries 120,000 or so clones, 85% to 95% recorded once. The CDR3 is 14 residues long. Germline CDR1 is SGHTA and CDR2 is FQGNSA. V dropped 1 base and J dropped 2 bases, with 9 bases sitting between them. The chain carries TRBV7-2 and TRBJ2-7; unclear D gene. What was sequenced was PBMCs. This TCR came from a man aged 45 to 65 with head and neck cancer. CDR3 bases: TGTGCCAGCAGCTTAGTCCGGCAAACCTACGAGCAGTACTTC. Translated: CASSLVRQTYEQYF.